This T cell receptor beta chain appears in the sequencing data of a study of T cells after yellow fever vaccination. Findings and limits, study-wide: Clonotype sharing between CD4 and CD8 compartments was small.

This clonotype was detected many times. Its specificity is not known. V gave up 3 bases and J gave up 5 bases, with 15 bases separating them. The CDR3 has 15 residues. Germline V gene data show CDR1 as SGHTA and CDR2 as FQGNSA. Synthesis of TCR cDNA relied on 5'RACE template switching, which attached a universal primer site and UMIs. TCRdb re-called the 5' RACE reads with MiXCR, one entry per CDR3 protein. The sample includes a few hundred thousand distinct CDR3 sequences, around 4.5% of them seen just once. The V gene is TRBV7-2, the J gene TRBJ2-3; a weak D match, TRBD1 (6 bases). The material sequenced was PBMCs, taken 15 days after the yellow fever booster vaccination. This sequence was found in a man in his late teens or twenties who received the YFV17D yellow fever vaccine. The DNA for the CDR3 is TGTGCCAGCAGCTTCGGGACAAGTAGGGTAGATACGCAGTATTTT. Its translation: CASSFGTSRVDTQYF.